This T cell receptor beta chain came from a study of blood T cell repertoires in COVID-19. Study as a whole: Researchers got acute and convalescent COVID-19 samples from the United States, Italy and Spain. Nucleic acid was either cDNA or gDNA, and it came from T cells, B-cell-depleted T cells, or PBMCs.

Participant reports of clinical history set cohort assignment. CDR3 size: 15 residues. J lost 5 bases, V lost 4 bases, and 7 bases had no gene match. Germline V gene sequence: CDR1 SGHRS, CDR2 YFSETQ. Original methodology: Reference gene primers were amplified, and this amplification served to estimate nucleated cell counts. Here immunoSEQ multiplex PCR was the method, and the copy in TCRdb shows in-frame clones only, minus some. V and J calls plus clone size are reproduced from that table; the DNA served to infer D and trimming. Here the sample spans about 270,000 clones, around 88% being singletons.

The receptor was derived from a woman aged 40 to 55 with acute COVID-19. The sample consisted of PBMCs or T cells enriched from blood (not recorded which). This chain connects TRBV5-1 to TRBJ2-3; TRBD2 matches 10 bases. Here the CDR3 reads CASSDPLAGIDTQYF. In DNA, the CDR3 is TGCGCCAGCAGCGACCCACTAGCGGGAATAGATACGCAGTATTTT.